The text below deals with one T cell receptor (beta chain). This record belongs to a study of blood T cells in healthy people across ages. A second PCR of about 7 to 12 cycles used a sample-barcoded 5' primer and a J-beta primer mix. TCRdb redid the calling of the 5' RACE reads with MiXCR, one entry per CDR3 protein. The data show hundreds of thousands of distinct CDR3 sequences, around half seen once. From germline, CDR1 is SGHTA and CDR2 FQGNSA. The CDR3 extends over 14 amino acids. The V gene end was trimmed by 5 bases and the J gene end by 10 bases; junction bases not matched to a gene: 4. The sequenced material came from blood. The V gene is TRBV7-2, the J gene TRBJ1-6; 11 bases are a match to TRBD1. The sequence was collected from a man at least 80 years old in good health. The CDR3 DNA reads TGTGCCAGCAGCACCGGGACAGGGGGATCACCCCTCCACTTT. The encoded protein is CASSTGTGGSPLHF.